This is a list of T cell receptor beta chains from one sample in a study of cytomegalovirus exposure and HLA in healthy donors. Profiling relied on immunoSEQ multiplex PCR, and the TCRdb table lists in-frame clones only, not all of them. The sample includes around 67,000 clones, about 80% of them seen just once. Sequenced input: PBMCs. The receptors come from a man between 18 and 35 years old in good health and CMV-seropositive. Each CDR3 is given with its conserved first and last residue. The D gene is left open where the match is weak. Not all rows give a size; the values are once, few, many and, for expanded clones, a class.

J gene: TRBJ2-2
D gene: TRBD2
clone size: NA
V gene: TRBV10-3
CDR3 protein: CAIRRTSGGAKDTGELFF
CDR3 DNA: TGTGCCATCAGACGGACTAGCGGGGGGGCTAAAGACACCGGGGAGCTGTTTTTT

J gene: TRBJ2-5
D gene: NA
clone size: NA
V gene: TRBV4-1
CDR3 protein: CASSQGNSGGRETQYF
CDR3 DNA: TGCGCCAGCAGCCAAGGGAACTCTGGGGGCCGGGAGACCCAGTACTTC

J gene: TRBJ2-1
D gene: TRBD2
clone size: NA
V gene: TRBV5-4
CDR3 protein: CASRFTSGVYNEQFF
CDR3 DNA: TGTGCCAGCAGATTTACTAGCGGAGTATACAATGAGCAGTTCTTC

J gene: TRBJ2-7
D gene: NA
clone size: NA
V gene: TRBV18
CDR3 protein: CASSRPRGWYEQYF
CDR3 DNA: TGTGCCAGCTCACGACCCCGGGGGTGGTACGAGCAGTACTTC

J gene: TRBJ2-1
D gene: TRBD2
clone size: NA
V gene: TRBV6-4
CDR3 protein: CASSAGTSGGDEQFF
CDR3 DNA: TGTGCCAGCAGTGCTGGGACTAGCGGGGGTGACGAGCAGTTCTTC

J gene: TRBJ2-3
D gene: NA
clone size: few
V gene: TRBV5-5
CDR3 protein: CASSLERDTQYF
CDR3 DNA: TGTGCCAGCAGCTTGGAGCGGGATACGCAGTATTTT

J gene: TRBJ2-2
D gene: TRBD2
clone size: NA
V gene: TRBV6-5
CDR3 protein: CASLNRRGGRGELFF
CDR3 DNA: TGTGCCAGCCTAAACCGGCGGGGGGGGCGCGGGGAGCTGTTTTTT

J gene: TRBJ2-5
D gene: TRBD1
clone size: NA
V gene: TRBV2
CDR3 protein: CASSVRFVARDRGQETQYF
CDR3 DNA: TGTGCCAGCAGTGTGCGTTTTGTAGCAAGGGACAGGGGACAAGAGACCCAGTACTTC

J gene: TRBJ2-5
D gene: NA
clone size: once
V gene: TRBV29-1
CDR3 protein: CSVEEGSGLQETQYF
CDR3 DNA: TGCAGCGTTGAAGAGGGAAGCGGCCTTCAAGAGACCCAGTACTTC

J gene: TRBJ2-7
D gene: NA
clone size: NA
V gene: TRBV6-5
CDR3 protein: CASSYGQGINEQYF
CDR3 DNA: TGTGCCAGCAGTTACGGGCAGGGGATTAACGAGCAGTACTTC

J gene: TRBJ1-6
D gene: TRBD1
clone size: NA
V gene: TRBV28
CDR3 protein: CASSLLTGTGEDSPLHF
CDR3 DNA: TGTGCCAGCAGTTTACTAACCGGGACAGGGGAGGATTCACCCCTCCACTTT

J gene: TRBJ1-2
D gene: NA
clone size: NA
V gene: TRBV7-9
CDR3 protein: CASSLAVPGAGGYTF
CDR3 DNA: TGTGCCAGCAGCTTAGCGGTTCCAGGGGCTGGTGGCTACACCTTC

J gene: TRBJ1-1
D gene: NA
clone size: once
V gene: TRBV7-6
CDR3 protein: CASSGYLANTEAFF
CDR3 DNA: TGTGCCAGCAGCGGGTACCTAGCCAACACTGAAGCTTTCTTT

J gene: TRBJ1-5
D gene: NA
clone size: NA
V gene: TRBV2
CDR3 protein: CASRDSQSNQPQHF
CDR3 DNA: TGTGCCAGCAGGGACAGCCAAAGCAATCAGCCCCAGCATTTT

J gene: TRBJ2-3
D gene: TRBD2
clone size: NA
V gene: TRBV6-5
CDR3 protein: CASSPLAGPDTQYF
CDR3 DNA: TGTGCCAGCAGCCCACTAGCGGGACCAGATACGCAGTATTTT

J gene: TRBJ1-2
D gene: NA
clone size: NA
V gene: TRBV2
CDR3 protein: CASSDRDYGYTF
CDR3 DNA: TGTGCCAGCAGTGACAGGGACTATGGCTACACCTTC

J gene: TRBJ1-3
D gene: NA
clone size: NA
V gene: TRBV25-1
CDR3 protein: CASSETGFSGNTIYF
CDR3 DNA: TGTGCCAGCAGTGAGACGGGTTTCTCTGGAAACACCATATATTTT

J gene: TRBJ2-7
D gene: NA
clone size: NA
V gene: TRBV4-2
CDR3 protein: CASSQEWGGGAVNEQYF
CDR3 DNA: TGTGCCAGCAGCCAAGAGTGGGGTGGCGGGGCGGTGAACGAGCAGTACTTC

J gene: TRBJ1-5
D gene: NA
clone size: NA
V gene: TRBV6-4
CDR3 protein: CASSDSRREHQPQHF
CDR3 DNA: TGTGCCAGCAGTGACTCGAGGAGGGAGCATCAGCCCCAGCATTTT

J gene: TRBJ1-3
D gene: NA
clone size: NA
V gene: TRBV6-5
CDR3 protein: CASSWGPGNTIYF
CDR3 DNA: TGTGCCAGCAGTTGGGGGCCTGGAAACACCATATATTTT

J gene: TRBJ2-1
D gene: NA
clone size: NA
V gene: TRBV4-1
CDR3 protein: CASSQDYHPSSYNEQFF
CDR3 DNA: TGCGCCAGCAGCCAAGATTACCACCCTAGCTCCTACAATGAGCAGTTCTTC

J gene: TRBJ1-2
D gene: TRBD1
clone size: NA
V gene: TRBV6-1
CDR3 protein: CASSEGQYGYTF
CDR3 DNA: TGTGCCAGCAGTGAGGGACAGTATGGCTACACCTTC

J gene: TRBJ1-2
D gene: TRBD1
clone size: NA
V gene: TRBV10-2
CDR3 protein: CASTRTGSNYGYTF
CDR3 DNA: TGCGCCAGCACCAGGACAGGTTCTAACTATGGCTACACCTTC

J gene: TRBJ2-2
D gene: NA
clone size: few
V gene: TRBV6-5
CDR3 protein: CASSYSGLSTGELFF
CDR3 DNA: TGTGCCAGCAGTTACTCGGGCCTATCCACCGGGGAGCTGTTTTTT

J gene: TRBJ1-4
D gene: NA
clone size: medium-sized
V gene: TRBV2
CDR3 protein: CASSGSTASNEKLFF
CDR3 DNA: TGTGCCAGCAGTGGTTCAACGGCTAGTAATGAAAAACTGTTTTTT

J gene: TRBJ1-1
D gene: NA
clone size: NA
V gene: TRBV6-5
CDR3 protein: CASSPDRSNTEAFF
CDR3 DNA: TGTGCCAGCAGTCCGGACAGATCGAACACTGAAGCTTTCTTT

J gene: TRBJ1-1
D gene: TRBD1
clone size: NA
V gene: TRBV11-2
CDR3 protein: CASSRQGAVINTEAFF
CDR3 DNA: TGTGCCAGCAGTAGACAGGGGGCCGTAATTAACACTGAAGCTTTCTTT

J gene: TRBJ1-2
D gene: TRBD1
clone size: NA
V gene: TRBV30
CDR3 protein: CAWSSGQGTSYTF
CDR3 DNA: TGTGCCTGGAGTTCGGGACAGGGTACGAGCTACACCTTC

J gene: TRBJ2-6
D gene: NA
clone size: NA
V gene: TRBV30
CDR3 protein: CAWQGSGANVLTF
CDR3 DNA: TGTGCCTGGCAGGGTTCTGGGGCCAACGTCCTGACTTTC

J gene: TRBJ2-7
D gene: TRBD2
clone size: NA
V gene: TRBV7-9
CDR3 protein: CASSPGSGRLYF
CDR3 DNA: TGTGCCAGCAGCCCCGGGAGCGGGAGGTTATACTTC

J gene: TRBJ2-7
D gene: TRBD2
clone size: NA
V gene: TRBV6-1
CDR3 protein: CASVKRGGLEQYF
CDR3 DNA: TGTGCCAGCGTCAAGCGGGGGGGCCTCGAGCAGTACTTC

J gene: TRBJ2-7
D gene: TRBD1
clone size: NA
V gene: TRBV5-1
CDR3 protein: CASSDRQGDEQYF
CDR3 DNA: TGCGCCAGCAGCGACAGACAGGGTGACGAGCAGTACTTC

J gene: TRBJ2-5
D gene: TRBD2
clone size: NA
V gene: TRBV10-3
CDR3 protein: CATQEGGSRRETQYF
CDR3 DNA: TGTGCCACCCAGGAGGGCGGGAGTAGGCGAGAGACCCAGTACTTC

J gene: TRBJ2-2
D gene: NA
clone size: NA
V gene: TRBV11-3
CDR3 protein: CASSLVGATGELFF
CDR3 DNA: TGTGCCAGCAGCTTAGTGGGGGCAACCGGGGAGCTGTTTTTT

J gene: TRBJ1-5
D gene: TRBD1
clone size: NA
V gene: TRBV6-5
CDR3 protein: CASSKQGVPGQPQHF
CDR3 DNA: TGTGCCAGCAGTAAACAGGGGGTCCCGGGTCAGCCCCAGCATTTT

J gene: TRBJ1-2
D gene: NA
clone size: NA
V gene: TRBV15
CDR3 protein: CATSRGGGSTGYTF
CDR3 DNA: TGTGCCACCAGCAGAGGGGGGGGCTCCACCGGCTACACCTTC

J gene: TRBJ2-5
D gene: NA
clone size: NA
V gene: TRBV19
CDR3 protein: CASGARGETQYF
CDR3 DNA: TGTGCCAGTGGCGCAAGGGGGGAGACCCAGTACTTC

J gene: TRBJ1-5
D gene: NA
clone size: NA
V gene: TRBV29-1
CDR3 protein: CSVPELGGFDRNQPQHF
CDR3 DNA: TGCAGCGTCCCCGAGTTGGGAGGGTTCGATCGCAATCAGCCCCAGCATTTT

J gene: TRBJ2-6
D gene: NA
clone size: NA
V gene: TRBV6-6
CDR3 protein: CASSPPGSGANVLTF
CDR3 DNA: TGTGCCAGCAGCCCACCGGGTTCTGGGGCCAACGTCCTGACTTTC

J gene: TRBJ2-1
D gene: NA
clone size: once
V gene: TRBV11-3
CDR3 protein: CASSHPATGVAEQFF
CDR3 DNA: TGTGCCAGCAGCCACCCGGCGACGGGAGTGGCTGAGCAGTTCTTC

J gene: TRBJ2-1
D gene: TRBD2
clone size: NA
V gene: TRBV11-3
CDR3 protein: CASSHGDSGNEQFF
CDR3 DNA: TGTGCCAGCAGCCACGGGGATAGCGGGAATGAGCAGTTCTTC

J gene: TRBJ2-4
D gene: TRBD1
clone size: NA
V gene: TRBV29-1
CDR3 protein: CSAVSGTEGFLAKNIQYF
CDR3 DNA: TGCAGCGCCGTCTCCGGGACAGAAGGCTTTTTAGCCAAAAACATTCAGTACTTC

J gene: TRBJ1-1
D gene: NA
clone size: NA
V gene: TRBV25-1
CDR3 protein: CASSEPPPRDTEAFF
CDR3 DNA: TGTGCCAGCAGTGAACCCCCCCCCAGGGACACTGAAGCTTTCTTT

J gene: TRBJ2-7
D gene: NA
clone size: NA
V gene: TRBV6-1
CDR3 protein: CASSERGGLWEQYF
CDR3 DNA: TGTGCCAGCAGTGAAAGGGGGGGACTATGGGAGCAGTACTTC

J gene: TRBJ1-2
D gene: NA
clone size: NA
V gene: TRBV2
CDR3 protein: CASSPGEGYGYTF
CDR3 DNA: TGTGCCAGCAGCCCGGGAGAGGGCTATGGCTACACCTTC

J gene: TRBJ1-2
D gene: NA
clone size: NA
V gene: TRBV29-1
CDR3 protein: CSVKVPQNRDGYTF
CDR3 DNA: TGCAGCGTTAAAGTCCCTCAAAACAGGGATGGCTACACCTTC

J gene: TRBJ1-1
D gene: NA
clone size: NA
V gene: TRBV5-1
CDR3 protein: CASSLDVEGAEAFF
CDR3 DNA: TGCGCCAGCAGCTTGGACGTGGAAGGAGCTGAAGCTTTCTTT

J gene: TRBJ2-5
D gene: NA
clone size: NA
V gene: TRBV30
CDR3 protein: CAYSRGGETQYF
CDR3 DNA: TGTGCCTACTCAAGGGGGGGGGAGACCCAGTACTTC

J gene: TRBJ1-2
D gene: NA
clone size: NA
V gene: TRBV5-1
CDR3 protein: CASSPKGGEGDLSYTF
CDR3 DNA: TGCGCCAGCAGCCCGAAGGGCGGCGAGGGTGATTTGAGCTACACCTTC

J gene: TRBJ2-5
D gene: TRBD2
clone size: NA
V gene: TRBV30
CDR3 protein: CAWSILAGGPAETQYF
CDR3 DNA: TGTGCCTGGAGTATACTAGCGGGAGGGCCGGCGGAGACCCAGTACTTC

J gene: TRBJ2-5
D gene: NA
clone size: once
V gene: TRBV5-4
CDR3 protein: CASSLESGRPTQETQYF
CDR3 DNA: TGTGCCAGCAGCTTGGAGTCAGGGCGACCCACCCAAGAGACCCAGTACTTC

J gene: TRBJ2-6
D gene: TRBD1
clone size: NA
V gene: TRBV28
CDR3 protein: CASSPRQGVLGANVLTF
CDR3 DNA: TGTGCCAGCAGCCCTAGACAGGGTGTACTTGGGGCCAACGTCCTGACTTTC

J gene: TRBJ2-1
D gene: NA
clone size: once
V gene: TRBV30
CDR3 protein: CAWGGNEQFF
CDR3 DNA: TGTGCCTGGGGGGGGAATGAGCAGTTCTTC

J gene: TRBJ1-2
D gene: NA
clone size: NA
V gene: TRBV19
CDR3 protein: CASTANYGYTF
CDR3 DNA: TGTGCCAGTACGGCTAACTATGGCTACACCTTC

J gene: TRBJ1-1
D gene: NA
clone size: NA
V gene: TRBV20-1
CDR3 protein: CSARVALEAFF
CDR3 DNA: TGCAGTGCTAGAGTAGCCCTTGAAGCTTTCTTT

J gene: TRBJ2-6
D gene: NA
clone size: NA
V gene: TRBV30
CDR3 protein: CAWSVAGANVLTF
CDR3 DNA: TGTGCCTGGAGTGTAGCGGGGGCCAACGTCCTGACTTTC

J gene: TRBJ2-2
D gene: TRBD1
clone size: NA
V gene: TRBV5-4
CDR3 protein: CASSHQQGAGGELFF
CDR3 DNA: TGTGCCAGCAGCCACCAACAGGGGGCTGGCGGGGAGCTGTTTTTT

J gene: TRBJ2-5
D gene: TRBD1
clone size: NA
V gene: TRBV7-7
CDR3 protein: CASSSGTGGNSAQETQYF
CDR3 DNA: TGTGCCAGCAGCTCCGGGACAGGGGGAAACAGCGCCCAAGAGACCCAGTACTTC

J gene: TRBJ2-3
D gene: TRBD2
clone size: NA
V gene: TRBV6-5
CDR3 protein: CASSYSGTSGADTQYF
CDR3 DNA: TGTGCCAGCAGTTACTCGGGGACTAGCGGGGCCGATACGCAGTATTTT